The T cell receptor (beta chain) under discussion was sequenced for a study of blood T cell repertoires in COVID-19. Study-wide context: Samples representing acute and convalescent COVID-19 were sourced from the United States, Italy and Spain.

Authors' methods: Amplified reference gene primers provided the basis for estimating nucleated cell counts. Here immunoSEQ multiplex PCR was the method, and the copy in TCRdb shows in-frame clones only, minus some. V and J calls and clone size are given by that table; D and trimming were obtained from the DNA. Altogether 150,000 to 200,000 clones are present, roughly 93% being singletons, with the ten largest covering around 4.6%. The sequence was collected from a woman in her forties or fifties with acute or convalescent COVID-19. Material for sequencing was peripheral blood.

The CDR3 reads CASRTSGVETQYF. The DNA of the CDR3 is TGTGCCAGCAGGACTAGCGGGGTGGAGACCCAGTACTTC. The chain joins TRBV12-3 or TRBV12-4 to TRBJ2-5; 11 nucleotides match TRBD2. V was pared by 6 bases and J by 5 bases, with 2 bases of the junction left unmatched. CDR3 size: 13 residues.